The 10 T cell receptor beta chains in this list originate from one sample, sequenced in a study of regulatory T cells in long-lasting Graves disease. Arm-PCR of CDR3 regions with iRepertoire HTBI primers generated TCR beta libraries. TCRdb itself ran the multiplex PCR reads through MiXCR, one entry per CDR3 protein. The sample carries 550,000 or so distinct CDR3 sequences, around 12% recorded once. Time point in this sample: newly diagnosed GD, antithyroid drugs for less than 3 months. The TCR library used RNA extracted from PBMCs. The sample was also linked to a second study, of T cells in Graves' hyperthyroidism and ophthalmopathy.

Here the sequenced sample was peripheral blood mononuclear cells (PBMCs), taken at new diagnosis, from a patient treated with antithyroid drugs. The origin of the receptors is a woman in her twenties or thirties with Graves disease.

The table lists this clonotype with many counts. The J gene is TRBJ1-1, the V gene TRBV20-1, with D perhaps TRBD1 (6 bases). The CDR3 totals 13 residues. The germline V and J ends were trimmed by 2 bases and 6 bases, with 13 bases remaining between them. Germline V gene lookup returns CDR1 DFQATT and CDR2 SNEGSKA (reference sequence). The CDR3 region is CSARTGISAEAFF. For the CDR3, the DNA is TGCAGTGCTAGAACAGGGATAAGCGCTGAAGCTTTCTTT.

This clonotype was detected ten times or more. The chain uses TRBV11-3 and TRBJ2-1; D perhaps matches TRBD2 (6 bases). Trimming left V 2 bases short and J 5 bases short, with 13 bases between. The CDR3 spans 15 residues. Looked up from germline, CDR1 is SGHNT and CDR2 is YENEEA. The CDR3 is CASSLNPGRHNEQFF. CDR3 nucleotides: TGTGCCAGCAGCTTAAACCCAGGGAGGCACAATGAGCAGTTCTTC. The whole variable domain, remainder taken from reference TRBV11-3 and TRBJ2-1, is EAGVVQSPRYKIIEKKQPVAFWCNPISGHNTLYWYLQNLGQGPELLIRYENEEAVDDSQLPKDRFSAERLKGVDSTLKIQPAELGDSAVYLCASSLNPGRHNEQFFGPGTRLTVL.

This clonotype was observed many times. The rearrangement uses TRBV7-9 and TRBJ1-6, with 7 bases identical to TRBD1. This CDR3 has 14 amino acids. CDR1 SEHNR and CDR2 FQNEAQ come from the germline V gene (reference sequence). After removal of 6 bases from V and 15 bases from J, the junction contained 14 bases not matched to a gene. Here the CDR3 reads CASSYRGTAWSLHF. In nucleotides, the CDR3 is TGTGCCAGCAGTTACAGAGGGACAGCCTGGAGCCTCCACTTT.

The V call is TRBV5-4, the J call TRBJ1-6; maybe TRBD1 (6 bases). The CDR3 contains 19 residues. V was clipped by 3 bases and J by 3 bases, with 22 bases between them. The germline V gene has CDR1 SGHNT and CDR2 YYREEE (reference sequence). The CDR3 reads CASSSRHPAGDYYNSPLHF. CDR3 sequence (DNA): TGTGCCAGCAGCTCCCGACACCCCGCAGGGGACTACTATAATTCACCCCTCCACTTT.

The sample holds a few counts of this clonotype. It differs at one base from a far larger clone, so likely a read error. The chain uses TRBV7-6 and TRBJ2-1; D unresolved. V was shortened by 5 bases and J by 0 bases, with 2 bases between the two germline ends. Germline V gene lookup returns CDR1 SGHVS and CDR2 FNYEAQ. CDR3 length: 12 residues. CDR3 coding DNA: TGTGCCAGCAGCGTCTCCTACAATGAGCAGTTCTTC. Its protein is CASSVSYNEQFF.

The chain links TRBV5-6 to TRBJ2-2; 11 positions match TRBD2. The V gene end was trimmed by 0 bases and the J gene end by 4 bases; junction bases not matched to a gene: 8. CDR1 and CDR2 (germline): SGHDT, YYEEEE. The CDR3 has 18 residues. The CDR3 DNA reads as TGTGCCAGCAGCTTGGAACACGGGACTAGCGGTACCACCGGGGAGCTGTTTTTT. Encoded protein: CASSLEHGTSGTTGELFF.

This clonotype was recorded many times. This rearrangement joins TRBV11-3 to TRBJ1-5, with D hard to call. The CDR3 spans 16 residues. The ends were cut back, 0 bases at V and 0 bases at J, with 9 bases in the middle. Germline assignment: CDR1 SGHNT and CDR2 YENEEA. CDR3 amino acids: CASSLEQNLSNQPQHF. The CDR3 nucleotides read TGTGCCAGCAGCTTAGAACAGAACCTTAGCAATCAGCCCCAGCATTTT.

This clonotype was picked up many times. The chain links TRBV11-3 to TRBJ2-3, with D possibly TRBD1 on 7 matching bases. The CDR3 spans 17 residues. V was trimmed by 4 bases and J by 2 bases, leaving 19 bases between them. CDR1 and CDR2 from the germline V gene are SGHNT and YENEEA. The CDR3 nucleotides are TGTGCCAGCAGCTGGGGGCAGGGGGGACTTTCCACAGATACGCAGTATTTT. Translation gives CASSWGQGGLSTDTQYF.

Comment on this clonotype: This may stem from a read error, because a much larger clone lies one nucleotide away. The V call is TRBV28, the J call TRBJ1-1; maybe TRBD1 (5 bases). This CDR3 spans 15 amino acids. CDR1 is MDHEN, CDR2 SYDVKM, per germline. In DNA form, the CDR3 reads TGTGCCAGCAGTTTATCCGGGGCGGCGCGGAATGAAGATTTCTTT. Translation: CASSLSGAARNEDFF.

Ten or more counts support this clonotype. The CDR3 DNA follows: TGTGCCAGCAGCGAGATCTCCTACAATGAGCAGTTCTTC. This gives the protein CASSEISYNEQFF. J is TRBJ2-1 and V is TRBV11-2; no firm D call. This CDR3 has 13 amino acids. The V and J ends lost 5 bases and 0 bases respectively, with 5 bases between them. CDR1 is SGHAT and CDR2 is FQNNGV in the germline V gene.